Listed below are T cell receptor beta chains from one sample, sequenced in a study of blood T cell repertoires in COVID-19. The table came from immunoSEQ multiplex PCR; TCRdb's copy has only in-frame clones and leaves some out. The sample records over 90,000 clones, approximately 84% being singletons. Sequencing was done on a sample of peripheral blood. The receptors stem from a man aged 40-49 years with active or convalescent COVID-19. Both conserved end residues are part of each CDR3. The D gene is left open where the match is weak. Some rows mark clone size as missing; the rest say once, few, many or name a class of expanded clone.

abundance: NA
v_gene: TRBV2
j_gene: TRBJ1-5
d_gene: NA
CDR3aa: CASSDRAAGNQPQHF
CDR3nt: TGTGCCAGCAGTGACAGGGCGGCGGGCAATCAGCCCCAGCATTTT

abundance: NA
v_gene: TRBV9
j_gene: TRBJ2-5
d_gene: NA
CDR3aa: CASSVRTQQETQYF
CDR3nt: TGTGCCAGCAGCGTTCGGACACAGCAAGAGACCCAGTACTTC

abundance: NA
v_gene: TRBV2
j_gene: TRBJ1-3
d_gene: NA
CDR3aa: CASSPQGGNTIYF
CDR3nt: TGTGCCAGCAGTCCTCAGGGAGGAAACACCATATATTTT

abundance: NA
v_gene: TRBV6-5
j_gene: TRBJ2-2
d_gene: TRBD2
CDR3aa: CASRSGGANTGELFF
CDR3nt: TGTGCCAGCAGGAGCGGGGGGGCCAACACCGGGGAGCTGTTTTTT

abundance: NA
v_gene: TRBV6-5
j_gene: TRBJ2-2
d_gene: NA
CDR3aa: CASSYLRGNTGELFF
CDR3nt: TGTGCCAGCAGTTACTTGCGGGGTAACACCGGGGAGCTGTTTTTT

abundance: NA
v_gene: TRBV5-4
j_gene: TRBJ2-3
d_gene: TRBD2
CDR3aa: CASSRLAGGITDTQYF
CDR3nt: TGTGCCAGCAGCAGACTAGCGGGGGGTATCACAGATACGCAGTATTTT

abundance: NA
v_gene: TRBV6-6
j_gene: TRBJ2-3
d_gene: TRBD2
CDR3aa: CASSYVVAGGTDTQYF
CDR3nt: TGTGCCAGCAGTTACGTCGTAGCGGGGGGCACAGATACGCAGTATTTT

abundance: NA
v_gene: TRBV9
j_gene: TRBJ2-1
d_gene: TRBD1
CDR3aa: CASTTGEGDRYEQFF
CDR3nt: TGTGCCAGCACCACAGGGGAAGGGGATCGGTATGAGCAGTTCTTC

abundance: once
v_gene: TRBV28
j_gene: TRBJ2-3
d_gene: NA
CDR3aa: CASKKGGVADTQYF
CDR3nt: TGTGCCAGCAAGAAAGGGGGAGTGGCAGATACGCAGTATTTT

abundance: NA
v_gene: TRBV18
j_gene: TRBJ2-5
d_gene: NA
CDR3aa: CASSPEETQYF
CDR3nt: TGTGCCAGCTCACCGGAGGAGACCCAGTACTTC

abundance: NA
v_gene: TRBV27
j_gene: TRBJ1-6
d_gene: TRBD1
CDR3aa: CASTLEGAGSPLHF
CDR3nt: TGTGCCAGCACCTTGGAGGGGGCAGGGTCACCCCTCCACTTT

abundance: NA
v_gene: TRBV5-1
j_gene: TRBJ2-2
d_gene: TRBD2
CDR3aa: CASSWAGVANTGELFF
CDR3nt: TGCGCCAGCAGCTGGGCGGGGGTTGCGAACACCGGGGAGCTGTTTTTT

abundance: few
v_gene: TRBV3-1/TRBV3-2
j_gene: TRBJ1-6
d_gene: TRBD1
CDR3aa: CASSRGSGQDNSPLHF
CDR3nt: TGTGCCAGCAGCCGGGGGTCGGGACAGGACAATTCACCCCTCCACTTT

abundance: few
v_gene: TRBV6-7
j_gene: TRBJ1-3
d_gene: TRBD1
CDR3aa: CASSIRHGTDSGNTIYF
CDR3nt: TGTGCCAGCAGTATCCGCCACGGGACAGACTCTGGAAACACCATATATTTT

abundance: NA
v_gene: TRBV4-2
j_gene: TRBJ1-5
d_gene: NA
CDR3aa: CASSQEVQAPSNQPQHF
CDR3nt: TGTGCCAGCAGCCAAGAGGTCCAGGCCCCTAGCAATCAGCCCCAGCATTTT

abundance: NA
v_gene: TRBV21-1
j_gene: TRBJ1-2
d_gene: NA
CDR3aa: CASSGRLDRDGYGYTF
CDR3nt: TGTGCCAGCAGCGGACGACTAGACAGGGATGGCTATGGCTACACCTTC

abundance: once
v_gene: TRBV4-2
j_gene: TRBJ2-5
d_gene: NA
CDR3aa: CASSQDATQETQYF
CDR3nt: TGTGCCAGCAGCCAAGATGCCACTCAAGAGACCCAGTACTTC

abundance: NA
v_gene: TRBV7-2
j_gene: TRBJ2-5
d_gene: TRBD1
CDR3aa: CASSSTGEETQYF
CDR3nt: TGTGCCAGCAGCAGTACAGGGGAAGAGACCCAGTACTTC

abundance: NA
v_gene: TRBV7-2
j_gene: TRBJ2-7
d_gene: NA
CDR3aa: CASRHTRSYEQYF
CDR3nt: TGTGCCAGCAGACACACCCGCTCCTACGAGCAGTACTTC

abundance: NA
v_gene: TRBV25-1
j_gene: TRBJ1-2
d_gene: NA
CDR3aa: CASSEYEKDTLGYTF
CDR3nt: TGTGCCAGCAGTGAATATGAAAAGGACACCCTTGGCTACACCTTC

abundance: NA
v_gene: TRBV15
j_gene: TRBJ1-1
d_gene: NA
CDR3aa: CATSRDGAGNTEAFF
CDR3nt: TGTGCCACCAGCAGAGATGGGGCAGGGAACACTGAAGCTTTCTTT

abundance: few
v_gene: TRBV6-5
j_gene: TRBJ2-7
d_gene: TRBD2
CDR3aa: CASRDGTSVWEQYF
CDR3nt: TGTGCCAGCAGGGACGGGACTAGCGTTTGGGAGCAGTACTTC

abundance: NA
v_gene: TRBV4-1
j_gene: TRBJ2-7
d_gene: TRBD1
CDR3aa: CASSQPTGVGHEQYF
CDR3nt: TGCGCCAGCAGCCAACCGACAGGGGTCGGCCACGAGCAGTACTTC

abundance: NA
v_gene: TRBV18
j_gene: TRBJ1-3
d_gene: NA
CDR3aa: CASSPGLSGSGNTIYF
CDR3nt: TGTGCCAGCTCACCTGGTTTGTCGGGCTCTGGAAACACCATATATTTT

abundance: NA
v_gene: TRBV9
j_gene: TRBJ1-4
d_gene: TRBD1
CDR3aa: CASSPGTGASEKLFF
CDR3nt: TGTGCCAGCAGCCCCGGGACAGGGGCTAGTGAAAAACTGTTTTTT

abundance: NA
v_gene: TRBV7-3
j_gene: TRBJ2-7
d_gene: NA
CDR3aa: CASSLNPGSYYEQYF
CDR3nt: TGTGCCAGCAGCTTAAACCCAGGGTCGTACTACGAGCAGTACTTC

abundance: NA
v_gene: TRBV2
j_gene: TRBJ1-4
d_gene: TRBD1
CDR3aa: CASSREGANEKLFF
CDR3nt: TGTGCCAGCAGCCGCGAGGGGGCGAATGAAAAACTGTTTTTT

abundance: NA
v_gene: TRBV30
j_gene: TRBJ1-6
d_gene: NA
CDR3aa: CAWSGQSNSPLHF
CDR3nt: TGTGCCTGGAGTGGGCAGTCTAATTCACCCCTCCACTTT

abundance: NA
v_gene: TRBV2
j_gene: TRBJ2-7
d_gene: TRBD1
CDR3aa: CAGSTGGVWYEQYF
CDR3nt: TGTGCCGGTTCAACAGGGGGCGTTTGGTACGAGCAGTACTTC

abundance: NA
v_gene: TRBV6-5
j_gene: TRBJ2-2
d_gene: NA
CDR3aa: CASSPNREGTGELFF
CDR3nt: TGTGCCAGCAGTCCTAACAGGGAAGGCACCGGGGAGCTGTTTTTT

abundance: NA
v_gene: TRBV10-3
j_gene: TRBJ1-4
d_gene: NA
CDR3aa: CATGSGREKLFF
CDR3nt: TGTGCCACCGGCTCAGGGAGGGAAAAACTGTTTTTT

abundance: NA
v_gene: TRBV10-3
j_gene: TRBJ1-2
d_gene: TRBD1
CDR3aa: CAISRTGNGLDGYTF
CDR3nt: TGTGCCATCAGCAGGACAGGAAATGGGTTGGATGGCTACACCTTC

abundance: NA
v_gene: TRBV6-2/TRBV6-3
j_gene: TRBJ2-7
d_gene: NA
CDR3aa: CASSSGLVEQYF
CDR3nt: TGTGCCAGCAGTTCGGGACTCGTCGAGCAGTACTTC

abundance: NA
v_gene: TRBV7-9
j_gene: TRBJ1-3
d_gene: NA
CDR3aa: CASSKEALGNTIYF
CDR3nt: TGTGCCAGCAGTAAAGAAGCGCTCGGAAACACCATATATTTT

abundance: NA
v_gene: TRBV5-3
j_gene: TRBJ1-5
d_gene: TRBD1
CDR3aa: CARSMTGGRSNQPQHF
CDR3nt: TGTGCCAGAAGCATGACAGGGGGCAGGAGCAATCAGCCCCAGCATTTT

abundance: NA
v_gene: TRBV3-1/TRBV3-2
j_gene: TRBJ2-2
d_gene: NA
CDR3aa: CASSHSPGTGELFF
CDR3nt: TGTGCCAGCAGCCACTCCCCCGGCACCGGGGAGCTGTTTTTT

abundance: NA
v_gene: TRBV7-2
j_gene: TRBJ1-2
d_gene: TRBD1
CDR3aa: CASSIKGTGSGGYTF
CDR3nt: TGTGCCAGCAGCATTAAAGGGACAGGTTCGGGGGGCTACACCTTC

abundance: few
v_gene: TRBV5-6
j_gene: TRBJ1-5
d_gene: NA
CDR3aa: CASSPGGQPQHF
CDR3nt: TGTGCCAGCAGCCCGGGGGGGCAGCCCCAGCATTTT

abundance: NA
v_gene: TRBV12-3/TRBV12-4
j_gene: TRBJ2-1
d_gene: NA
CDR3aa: CASSEANEQFF
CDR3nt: TGTGCCAGCAGTGAGGCTAATGAGCAGTTCTTC

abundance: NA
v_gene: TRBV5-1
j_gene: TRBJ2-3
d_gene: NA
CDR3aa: CASSSERLDTDTQYF
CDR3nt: TGCGCCAGCAGCTCCGAGAGGCTAGACACAGATACGCAGTATTTT

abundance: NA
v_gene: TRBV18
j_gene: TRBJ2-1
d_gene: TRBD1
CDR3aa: CASSPTGTGYNEQFF
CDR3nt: TGTGCCAGCTCACCTACCGGGACAGGGTACAATGAGCAGTTCTTC

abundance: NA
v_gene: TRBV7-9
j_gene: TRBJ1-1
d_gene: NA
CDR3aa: CASSLVMGGGNTEAFF
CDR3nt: TGTGCCAGCAGCTTAGTCATGGGGGGTGGGAACACTGAAGCTTTCTTT

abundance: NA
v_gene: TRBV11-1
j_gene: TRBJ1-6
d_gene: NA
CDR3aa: CASSLGQSYNSPLHF
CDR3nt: TGTGCCAGCAGCTTAGGACAGTCCTATAATTCACCCCTCCACTTT

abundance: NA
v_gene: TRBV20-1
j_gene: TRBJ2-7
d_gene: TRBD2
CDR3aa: CSASLKAGAYEQYF
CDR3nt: TGCAGTGCTAGTTTAAAAGCGGGGGCCTACGAGCAGTACTTC

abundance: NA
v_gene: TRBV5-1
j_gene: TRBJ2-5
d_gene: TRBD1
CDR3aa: CASSPGDRVRQETQYF
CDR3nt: TGCGCCAGCAGCCCCGGGGACAGAGTCCGACAAGAGACCCAGTACTTC

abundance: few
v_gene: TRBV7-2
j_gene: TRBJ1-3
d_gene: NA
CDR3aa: CASTLGGGSGNTIYF
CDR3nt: TGTGCCAGCACCCTTGGCGGGGGCTCTGGAAACACCATATATTTT

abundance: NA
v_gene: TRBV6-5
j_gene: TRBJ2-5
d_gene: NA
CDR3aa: CASSKQGRETQYF
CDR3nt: TGTGCCAGCAGCAAACAGGGAAGAGAGACCCAGTACTTC

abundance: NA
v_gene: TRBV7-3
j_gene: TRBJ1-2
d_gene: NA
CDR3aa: CASSPGGGGGYTF
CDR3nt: TGTGCCAGCAGCCCGGGAGGGGGAGGAGGCTACACCTTC

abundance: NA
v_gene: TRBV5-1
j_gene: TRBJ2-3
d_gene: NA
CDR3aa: CASSLGDYTDTQYF
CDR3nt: TGCGCCAGCAGCTTAGGGGATTACACAGATACGCAGTATTTT

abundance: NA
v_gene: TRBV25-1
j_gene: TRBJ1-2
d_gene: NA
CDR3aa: CASQTTGPTNYGYTF
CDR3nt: TGTGCCAGCCAAACCACAGGGCCTACTAACTATGGCTACACCTTC

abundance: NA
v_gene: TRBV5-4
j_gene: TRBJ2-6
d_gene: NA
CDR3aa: CASSLAGSGANVLTF
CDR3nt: TGTGCCAGCAGCTTGGCAGGGTCTGGGGCCAACGTCCTGACTTTC

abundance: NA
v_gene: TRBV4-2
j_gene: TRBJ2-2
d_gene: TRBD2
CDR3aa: CASSPRGSGTSGELFF
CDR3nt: TGTGCCAGCAGTCCGCGGGGTAGCGGGACGAGCGGGGAGCTGTTTTTT

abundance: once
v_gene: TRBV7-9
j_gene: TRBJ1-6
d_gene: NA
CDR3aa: CASSLVSGGNSPLHF
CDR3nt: TGTGCCAGCAGCTTAGTGTCTGGGGGGAATTCACCCCTCCACTTT

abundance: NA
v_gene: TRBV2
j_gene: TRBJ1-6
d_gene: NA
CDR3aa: CATFPLQANNSPLHF
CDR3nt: TGTGCCACCTTCCCCCTACAGGCAAATAATTCACCCCTCCACTTT

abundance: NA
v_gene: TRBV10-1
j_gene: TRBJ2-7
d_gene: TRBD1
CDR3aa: CASRGYGTGPYEQYF
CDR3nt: TGCGCCAGCAGAGGATACGGGACAGGGCCCTACGAGCAGTACTTC

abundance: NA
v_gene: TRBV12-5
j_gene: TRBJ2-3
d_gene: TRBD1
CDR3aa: CASGQGADTQYF
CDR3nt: TGTGCTAGTGGACAGGGGGCAGATACGCAGTATTTT

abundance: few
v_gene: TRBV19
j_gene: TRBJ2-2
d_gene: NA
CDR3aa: CASKAIGGNTGELFF
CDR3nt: TGTGCCAGTAAAGCCATCGGGGGTAACACCGGGGAGCTGTTTTTT

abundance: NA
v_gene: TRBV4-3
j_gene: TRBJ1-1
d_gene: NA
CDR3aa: CASSQDVEGRGTEAFF
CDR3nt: TGCGCCAGCAGCCAAGATGTGGAGGGGCGAGGGACTGAAGCTTTCTTT

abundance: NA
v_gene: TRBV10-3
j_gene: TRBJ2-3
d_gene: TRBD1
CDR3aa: CAISGQGSTDTQYF
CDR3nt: TGTGCCATCAGTGGACAGGGCAGCACAGATACGCAGTATTTT

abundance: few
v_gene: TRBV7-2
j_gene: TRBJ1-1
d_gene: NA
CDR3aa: CASSLTGDMNTEAFF
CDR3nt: TGTGCCAGCAGCTTAACCGGGGACATGAACACTGAAGCTTTCTTT